This is a list of T cell receptor beta chains from one sample in a study of blood T cell repertoires in COVID-19. Profiling relied on immunoSEQ multiplex PCR, and the TCRdb table lists in-frame clones only, not all of them. The repertoire consists of approximately 260,000 clones, with roughly 90% occurring once and the leading ten covering approximately 7.6%. The sequenced sample was peripheral blood. These receptors all come from a man aged 60-69 years who had recovered from COVID-19. Each CDR3 is given with its conserved first and last residue. Not every row has a clone size; where given, it reads once, few, many or a size class.

cdr3_length: 16; v_call: TRBV28; j_call: TRBJ2-3; clone_size: once; cdr3_aa: CASSSPSGEGSDTQYF
cdr3_length: 13; v_call: TRBV5-1; j_call: TRBJ1-6; clone_size: NA; cdr3_aa: CASKTGDNSPLHF
cdr3_length: 15; v_call: TRBV4-1; j_call: TRBJ2-7; clone_size: NA; cdr3_aa: CASSQPTSGANEQYF
cdr3_length: 15; v_call: TRBV19; j_call: TRBJ2-7; clone_size: NA; cdr3_aa: CASSIGTGSSYEQYF
cdr3_length: 13; v_call: TRBV29-1; j_call: TRBJ1-2; clone_size: NA; cdr3_aa: CSALGGNYYGYTF
cdr3_length: 13; v_call: TRBV2; j_call: TRBJ2-7; clone_size: NA; cdr3_aa: CASWGTGIYEQYF
cdr3_length: 15; v_call: TRBV3-1/TRBV3-2; j_call: TRBJ1-6; clone_size: NA; cdr3_aa: CASSEGTGGFAPLHF
cdr3_length: 16; v_call: TRBV5-1; j_call: TRBJ1-6; clone_size: NA; cdr3_aa: CASSLVQGDLNSPLHF
cdr3_length: 14; v_call: TRBV2; j_call: TRBJ1-6; clone_size: NA; cdr3_aa: CASSVVRVVSPLHF
cdr3_length: 13; v_call: TRBV12-3/TRBV12-4; j_call: TRBJ1-4; clone_size: few; cdr3_aa: CASSSLANEKLFF
cdr3_length: 15; v_call: TRBV4-2; j_call: TRBJ1-5; clone_size: NA; cdr3_aa: CASSQEWRGNQPQHF
cdr3_length: 14; v_call: TRBV3-1/TRBV3-2; j_call: TRBJ1-2; clone_size: NA; cdr3_aa: CASSLQGANYGYTF
cdr3_length: 17; v_call: TRBV12-5; j_call: TRBJ2-5; clone_size: NA; cdr3_aa: CASGLVRRDRGQETQYF
cdr3_length: 16; v_call: TRBV7-2; j_call: TRBJ1-5; clone_size: NA; cdr3_aa: CASSLAATGSNQPQHF
cdr3_length: 15; v_call: TRBV19; j_call: TRBJ1-3; clone_size: NA; cdr3_aa: CASSMAGNSGNTIYF
cdr3_length: 14; v_call: TRBV12-5; j_call: TRBJ2-7; clone_size: NA; cdr3_aa: CASGLPGGLQEQYF
cdr3_length: 15; v_call: TRBV18; j_call: TRBJ2-2; clone_size: NA; cdr3_aa: CASSPVLAGTGELFF
cdr3_length: 12; v_call: TRBV7-9; j_call: TRBJ1-2; clone_size: NA; cdr3_aa: CASSINNNGYTF
cdr3_length: 13; v_call: TRBV14; j_call: TRBJ2-3; clone_size: NA; cdr3_aa: CASSQDLPDTQYF
cdr3_length: 13; v_call: TRBV5-4; j_call: TRBJ1-2; clone_size: NA; cdr3_aa: CASSVQGAGGYTF
cdr3_length: 15; v_call: TRBV5-1; j_call: TRBJ1-1; clone_size: NA; cdr3_aa: CASSSGRAMPTEAFF
cdr3_length: 19; v_call: TRBV5-5; j_call: TRBJ2-2; clone_size: NA; cdr3_aa: CASSLSPPAGGANTGELFF
cdr3_length: 15; v_call: TRBV6-5; j_call: TRBJ1-2; clone_size: NA; cdr3_aa: CASRNRDRVDYGYTF
cdr3_length: 14; v_call: TRBV6-5; j_call: TRBJ2-1; clone_size: NA; cdr3_aa: CASTGGKFYNEQFF
cdr3_length: 17; v_call: TRBV7-8; j_call: TRBJ1-5; clone_size: NA; cdr3_aa: CASSRDRGTYSNQPQHF
cdr3_length: 15; v_call: TRBV9; j_call: TRBJ2-5; clone_size: NA; cdr3_aa: CASSVPGGGGETQYF